This T cell receptor beta chain was recovered during a study of cytomegalovirus exposure and HLA in healthy donors. It was with 60 Vbeta and 13 Jbeta primers that the PCR ran. Clones were read by immunoSEQ multiplex PCR, and TCRdb kept only the in-frame ones, dropping some. The sample holds approximately 38,000 clones. The CDR3 spans 10 residues. Germline loops: CDR1 SQVTM, CDR2 ANQGSEA. As concerns this clone: The junction differs from germline at one of its ends, possibly a read error.

The receptor was isolated from a man aged 25 to 45 in good health and CMV-seronegative. The J gene is TRBJ1-1, the V gene TRBV29-1; D remains ambiguous. Sequencing used PBMCs. CDR3 DNA: TGCAGAGTTGAGTACGGTGAAGCTTTCTTT. Translated, it gives CRVEYGEAFF.